This paragraph covers one T cell receptor (beta chain) sequence. This sample was included in a study of blood T cell repertoires in COVID-19. About the research overall: Sites in the United States, Italy and Spain provided acute and convalescent COVID-19 samples. PBMCs, B-cell-depleted T cells, or T cells provided the cDNA or gDNA that made up the material.

Original analysis: Scientists estimated how many nucleated cells there were by amplifying reference gene primers. Some clones are missing from TCRdb's copy, which holds only in-frame ones; the method was immunoSEQ multiplex PCR. V and J calls and clone size are as listed in that table; D and trimming were resolved from the DNA. The sample has almost 200,000 clones, about nine tenths seen once. V lost 6 bases and J lost 7; bases outside the gene matches: 8. Germline CDR1 reads SGHRS; CDR2 reads YFSETQ. The CDR3 totals 14 residues. The chain employs TRBV5-1 and TRBJ1-4; 8 nucleotides line up with TRBD1. The material sequenced was peripheral blood. This receptor was identified in a woman aged 70-85 years with acute or convalescent COVID-19. As DNA, the CDR3 is TGCGCCAGCACCGCAGGGGGCACATCTGAAAAACTGTTTTTT. The encoded protein is CASTAGGTSEKLFF. Based on the CDR3 plus reference TRBV5-1 and TRBJ1-4, the full variable domain is KAGVTQTPRYLIKTRGQQVTLSCSPISGHRSVSWYQQTPGQGLQFLFEYFSETQRNKGNFPGRFSGRQFSNSRSEMNVSTLELGDSALYLCASTAGGTSEKLFFGSGTQLSVL.